The 2 T cell receptor beta chains presented below share a single source sample, sequenced in a study of T cell responses to AZD1222 COVID-19 vaccine (dated by TCRdb to about 2021). Library preparation was by the immunoSEQ multiplex PCR assay. Not all clones reach the TCRdb copy of this immuneACCESS table, which keeps in-frame sequences only. Checked studies attribute under half of the gap to unresolved V genes and leave the rest unexplained. The sample records 110,000 to 150,000 clones, 88% of which are singletons. Approximately 2.8% of the sample rests with the top ten. Sample time point, as interpreted from the label and publication: about 28 days (+/-7) after the second vaccine dose. The starting material was peripheral blood, obtained 28 days after the second AZD1222 dose. These TCRs come from an adult who received the AZD1222 COVID-19 vaccine.

Only one count was recorded for this clone. The V and J genes are TRBV3-1 (or the pseudogene TRBV3-2) and TRBJ1-2; D unclear. Trimming removed 2 bases at V and 2 bases at J, with 9 bases between. Germline values: CDR1 LGHDT, CDR2 YNNKEL (reference sequence). There are 14 residues in the CDR3. CDR3 bases: TGTGCCAGCAGCCAACTTGGAGGGAACTATGGCTACACCTTC. Its translation is CASSQLGGNYGYTF.

V usage is TRBV12-2 and J usage is TRBJ2-2. TRBV12-2 is a known pseudogene. This CDR3 contains 16 residues. The CDR3 region is CASRPRSQANTGELFF. In nucleotides, the CDR3 is TGTGCAAGTCGCCCTCGGAGCCAGGCGAACACCGGGGAGCTGTTTTTT.